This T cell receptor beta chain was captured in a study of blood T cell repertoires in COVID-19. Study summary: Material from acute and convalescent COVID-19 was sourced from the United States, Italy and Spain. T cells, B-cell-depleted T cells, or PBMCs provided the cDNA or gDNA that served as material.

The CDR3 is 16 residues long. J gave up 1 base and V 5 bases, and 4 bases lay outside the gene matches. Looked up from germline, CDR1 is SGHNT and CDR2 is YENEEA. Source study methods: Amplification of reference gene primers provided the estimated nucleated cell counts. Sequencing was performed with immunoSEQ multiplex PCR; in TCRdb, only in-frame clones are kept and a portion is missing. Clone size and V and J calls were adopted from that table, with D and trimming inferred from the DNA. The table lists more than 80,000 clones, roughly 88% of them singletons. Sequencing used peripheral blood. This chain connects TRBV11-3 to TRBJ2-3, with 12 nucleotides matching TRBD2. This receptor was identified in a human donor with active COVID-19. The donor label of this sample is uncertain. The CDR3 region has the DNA TGTGCCAGCAGCGGTGGGACTAGCGGGCGCACAGATACGCAGTATTTT. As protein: CASSGGTSGRTDTQYF.